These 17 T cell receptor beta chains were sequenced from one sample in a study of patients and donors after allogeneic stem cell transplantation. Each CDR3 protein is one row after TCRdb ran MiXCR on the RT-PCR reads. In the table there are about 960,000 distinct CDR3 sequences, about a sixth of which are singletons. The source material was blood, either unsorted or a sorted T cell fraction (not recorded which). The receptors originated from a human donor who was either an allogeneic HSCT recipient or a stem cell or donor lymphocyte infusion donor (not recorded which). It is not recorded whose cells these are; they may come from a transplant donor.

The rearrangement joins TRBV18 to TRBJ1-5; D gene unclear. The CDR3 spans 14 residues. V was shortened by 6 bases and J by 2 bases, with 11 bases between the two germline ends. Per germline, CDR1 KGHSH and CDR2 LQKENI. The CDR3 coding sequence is TGTGCCAGCTCTTCCACGGCGGGCAATCAGCCCCAGCATTTT. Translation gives CASSSTAGNQPQHF.

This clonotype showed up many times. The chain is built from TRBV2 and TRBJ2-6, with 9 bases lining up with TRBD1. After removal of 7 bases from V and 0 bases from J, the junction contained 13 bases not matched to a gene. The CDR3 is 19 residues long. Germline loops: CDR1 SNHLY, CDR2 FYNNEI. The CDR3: CASMPRRGQGSSGANVLTF. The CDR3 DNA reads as TGTGCCAGCATGCCACGGAGAGGACAGGGGTCCTCTGGGGCCAACGTCCTGACTTTC. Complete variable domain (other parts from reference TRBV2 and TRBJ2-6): EPEVTQTPSHQVTQMGQEVILRCVPISNHLYFYWYRQILGQKVEFLVSFYNNEISEKSEIFDDQFSVERPDGSNFTLKIRSTKLEDSAMYFCASMPRRGQGSSGANVLTFGAGSRLTVL.

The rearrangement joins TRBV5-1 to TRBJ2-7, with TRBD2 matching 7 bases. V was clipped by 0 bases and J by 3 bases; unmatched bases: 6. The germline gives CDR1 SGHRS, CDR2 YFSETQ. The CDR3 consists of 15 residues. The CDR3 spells CASSLVGGQLYEQYF. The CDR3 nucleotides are TGCGCCAGCAGCTTGGTGGGAGGGCAGCTCTACGAGCAGTACTTC. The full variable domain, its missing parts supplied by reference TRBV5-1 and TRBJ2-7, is KAGVTQTPRYLIKTRGQQVTLSCSPISGHRSVSWYQQTPGQGLQFLFEYFSETQRNKGNFPGRFSGRQFSNSRSEMNVSTLELGDSALYLCASSLVGGQLYEQYFGPGTRLTVT.

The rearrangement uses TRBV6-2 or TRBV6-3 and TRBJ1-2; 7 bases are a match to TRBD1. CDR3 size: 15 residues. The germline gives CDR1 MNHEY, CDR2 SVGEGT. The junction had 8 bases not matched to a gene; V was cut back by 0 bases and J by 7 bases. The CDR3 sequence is CASSYSTQRTGGYTF. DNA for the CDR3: TGTGCCAGCAGTTACTCGACCCAGCGGACAGGTGGCTACACCTTC.

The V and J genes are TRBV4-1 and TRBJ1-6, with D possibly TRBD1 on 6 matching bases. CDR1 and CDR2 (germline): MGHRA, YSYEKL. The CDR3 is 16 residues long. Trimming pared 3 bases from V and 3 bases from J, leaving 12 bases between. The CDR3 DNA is TGCGCCAGCAGCCAGAGGGACACTGGCTATAATTCACCCCTCCACTTT. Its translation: CASSQRDTGYNSPLHF.

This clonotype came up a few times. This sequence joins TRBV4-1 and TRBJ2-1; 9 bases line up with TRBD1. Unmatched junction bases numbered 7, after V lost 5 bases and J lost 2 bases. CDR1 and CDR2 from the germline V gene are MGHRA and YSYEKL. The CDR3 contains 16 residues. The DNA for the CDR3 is TGCGCCAGCAGCAAGACAGGGGGGGGAGCCTACAATGAGCAGTTCTTC. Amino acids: CASSKTGGGAYNEQFF.

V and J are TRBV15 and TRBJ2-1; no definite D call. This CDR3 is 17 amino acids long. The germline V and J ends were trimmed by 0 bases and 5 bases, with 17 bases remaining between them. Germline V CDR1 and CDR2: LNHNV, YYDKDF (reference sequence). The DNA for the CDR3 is TGTGCCACCAGCAGAGATCTGACCGGACGTGGGGACAATGAGCAGTTCTTC. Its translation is CATSRDLTGRGDNEQFF.

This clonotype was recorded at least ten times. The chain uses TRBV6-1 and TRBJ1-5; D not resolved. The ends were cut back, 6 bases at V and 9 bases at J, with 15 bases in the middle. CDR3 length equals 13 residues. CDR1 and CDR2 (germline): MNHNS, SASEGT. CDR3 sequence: CASRPGVIGPQHF. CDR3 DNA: TGTGCCAGCAGACCCGGGGTGATTGGGCCCCAGCATTTT.

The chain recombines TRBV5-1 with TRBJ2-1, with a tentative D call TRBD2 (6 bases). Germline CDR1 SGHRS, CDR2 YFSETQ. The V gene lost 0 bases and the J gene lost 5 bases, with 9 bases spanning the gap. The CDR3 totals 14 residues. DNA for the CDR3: TGCGCCAGCAGCTTGGCGGGACTGAACAATGAGCAGTTCTTC. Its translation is CASSLAGLNNEQFF.

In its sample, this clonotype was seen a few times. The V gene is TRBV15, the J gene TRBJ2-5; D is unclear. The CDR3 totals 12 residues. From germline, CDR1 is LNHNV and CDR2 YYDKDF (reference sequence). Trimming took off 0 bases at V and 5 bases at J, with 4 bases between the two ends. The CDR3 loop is CATSRDVETQYF. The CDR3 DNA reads TGTGCCACCAGCAGAGATGTCGAGACCCAGTACTTC.

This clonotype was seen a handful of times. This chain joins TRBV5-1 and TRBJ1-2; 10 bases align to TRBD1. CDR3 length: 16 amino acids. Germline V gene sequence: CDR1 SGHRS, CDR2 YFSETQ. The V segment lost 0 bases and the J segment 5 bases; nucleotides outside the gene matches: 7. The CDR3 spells CASSLAGQGVSYGYTF. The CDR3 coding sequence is TGCGCCAGCAGCTTGGCCGGACAGGGGGTGTCGTATGGCTACACCTTC.

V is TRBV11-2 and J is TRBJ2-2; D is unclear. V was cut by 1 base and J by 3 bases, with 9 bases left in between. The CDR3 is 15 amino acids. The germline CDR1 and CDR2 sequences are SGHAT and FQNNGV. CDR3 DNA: TGTGCCAGCAGCTTAGTGATCGGTGACACCGGGGAGCTGTTTTTT. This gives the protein CASSLVIGDTGELFF.

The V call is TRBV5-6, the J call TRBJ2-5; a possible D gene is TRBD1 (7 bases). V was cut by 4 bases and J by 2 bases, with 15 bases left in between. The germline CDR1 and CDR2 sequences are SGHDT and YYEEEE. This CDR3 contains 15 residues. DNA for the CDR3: TGTGCCAGCAGCATCCCCAGGGGGGTACAAGAGACCCAGTACTTC. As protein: CASSIPRGVQETQYF.

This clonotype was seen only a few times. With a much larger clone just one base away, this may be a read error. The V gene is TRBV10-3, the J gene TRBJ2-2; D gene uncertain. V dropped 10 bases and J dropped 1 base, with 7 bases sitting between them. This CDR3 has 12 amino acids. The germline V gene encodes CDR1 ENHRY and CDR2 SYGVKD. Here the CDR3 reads CATLGNTGELFF. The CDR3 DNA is TGTGCCACCCTAGGGAACACCGGGGAGCTGTTTTTT.

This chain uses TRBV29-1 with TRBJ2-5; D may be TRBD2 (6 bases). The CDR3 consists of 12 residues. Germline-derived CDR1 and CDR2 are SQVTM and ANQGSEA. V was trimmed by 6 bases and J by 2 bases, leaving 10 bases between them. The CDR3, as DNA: TGCAGCGTCCGGGAGCCGCAAGAGACCCAGTACTTC. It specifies CSVREPQETQYF.

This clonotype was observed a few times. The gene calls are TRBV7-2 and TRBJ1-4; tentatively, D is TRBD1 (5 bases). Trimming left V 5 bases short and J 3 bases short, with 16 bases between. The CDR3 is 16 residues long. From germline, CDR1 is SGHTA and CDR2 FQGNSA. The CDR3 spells CASSPPEGLANEKLFF. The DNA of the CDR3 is TGTGCCAGCAGCCCTCCGGAGGGGCTGGCTAATGAAAAACTGTTTTTT.

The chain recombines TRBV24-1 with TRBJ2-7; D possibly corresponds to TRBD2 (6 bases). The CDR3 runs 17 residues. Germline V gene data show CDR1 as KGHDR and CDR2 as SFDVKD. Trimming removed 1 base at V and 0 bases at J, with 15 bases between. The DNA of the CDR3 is TGTGCCACCAGTGATTTTGCGGGGCCCGCTTCCTCCTACGAGCAGTACTTC. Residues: CATSDFAGPASSYEQYF.